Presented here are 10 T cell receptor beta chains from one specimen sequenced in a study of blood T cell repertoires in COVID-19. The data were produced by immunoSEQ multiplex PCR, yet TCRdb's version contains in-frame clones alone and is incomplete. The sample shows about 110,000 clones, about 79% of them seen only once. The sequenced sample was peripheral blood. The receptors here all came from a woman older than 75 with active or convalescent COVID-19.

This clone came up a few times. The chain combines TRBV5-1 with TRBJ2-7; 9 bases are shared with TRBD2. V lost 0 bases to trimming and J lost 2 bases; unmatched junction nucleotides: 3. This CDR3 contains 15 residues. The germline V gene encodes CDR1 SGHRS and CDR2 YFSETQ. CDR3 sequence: CASSLETSGAYEQYF. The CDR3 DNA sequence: TGCGCCAGCAGCTTGGAGACTAGCGGCGCCTACGAGCAGTACTTC.

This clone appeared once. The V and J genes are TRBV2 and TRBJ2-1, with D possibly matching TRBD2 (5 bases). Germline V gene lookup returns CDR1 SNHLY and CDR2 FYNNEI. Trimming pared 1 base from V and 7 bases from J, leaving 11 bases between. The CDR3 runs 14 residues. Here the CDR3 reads CASSEDETTNEQFF. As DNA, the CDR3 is TGTGCCAGCAGTGAAGATGAGACTACTAATGAGCAGTTCTTC.

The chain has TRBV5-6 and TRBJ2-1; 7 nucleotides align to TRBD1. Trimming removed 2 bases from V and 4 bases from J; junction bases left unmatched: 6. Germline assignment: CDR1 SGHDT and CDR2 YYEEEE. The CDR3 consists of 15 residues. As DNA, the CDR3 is TGTGCCAGCAGCTTTCGGGACAGAGCATACAATGAGCAGTTCTTC. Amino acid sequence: CASSFRDRAYNEQFF.

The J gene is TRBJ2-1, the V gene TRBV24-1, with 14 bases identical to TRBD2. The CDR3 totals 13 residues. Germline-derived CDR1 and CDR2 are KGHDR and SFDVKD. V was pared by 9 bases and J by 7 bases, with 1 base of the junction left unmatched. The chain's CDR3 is CATRTSGRNEQFF. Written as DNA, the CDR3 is TGTGCCACCCGGACTAGCGGGAGGAATGAGCAGTTCTTC.

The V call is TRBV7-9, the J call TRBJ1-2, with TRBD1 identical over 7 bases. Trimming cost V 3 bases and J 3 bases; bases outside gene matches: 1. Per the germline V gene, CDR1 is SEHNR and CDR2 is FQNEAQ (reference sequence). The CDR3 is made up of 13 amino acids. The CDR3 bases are TGTGCCAGCAGCTTTGACAGGGACTATGGCTACACCTTC. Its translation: CASSFDRDYGYTF.

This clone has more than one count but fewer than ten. The DNA of the CDR3 is TGTGCCAGCAGTTTATTTTTGGGCAGGACAGGAGCTATTTATGGCTACACCTTC. Translating it yields CASSLFLGRTGAIYGYTF. The gene calls are TRBV27 and TRBJ1-2, with 7 nucleotides matching TRBD1. The V gene end was trimmed by 1 base and the J gene end by 5 bases; junction bases not matched to a gene: 16. The CDR3 loop spans 18 amino acids. CDR1 and CDR2 (germline): MNHEY, SMNVEV (reference sequence).

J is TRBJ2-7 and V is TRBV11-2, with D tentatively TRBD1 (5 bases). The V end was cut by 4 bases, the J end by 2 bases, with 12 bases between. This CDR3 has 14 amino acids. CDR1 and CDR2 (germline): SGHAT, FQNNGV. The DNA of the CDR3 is TGTGCCAGCAGCTCCAGGGCTACAACCTACGAGCAGTACTTC. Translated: CASSSRATTYEQYF.

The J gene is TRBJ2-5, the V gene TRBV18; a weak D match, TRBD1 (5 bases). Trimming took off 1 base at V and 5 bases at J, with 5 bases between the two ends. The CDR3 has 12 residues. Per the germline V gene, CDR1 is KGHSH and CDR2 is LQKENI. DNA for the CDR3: TGTGCCAGCTCACCACAGGGGGAGACCCAGTACTTC. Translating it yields CASSPQGETQYF.

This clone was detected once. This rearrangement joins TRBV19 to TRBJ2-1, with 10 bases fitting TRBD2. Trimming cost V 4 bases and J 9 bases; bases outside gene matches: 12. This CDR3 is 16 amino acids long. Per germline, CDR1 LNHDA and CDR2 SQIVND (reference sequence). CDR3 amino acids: CASSRGLADRRAEQFF. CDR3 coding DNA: TGTGCCAGTAGTAGAGGACTAGCGGATAGGAGAGCTGAGCAGTTCTTC. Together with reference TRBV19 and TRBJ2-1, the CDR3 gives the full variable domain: DGGITQSPKYLFRKEGQNVTLSCEQNLNHDAMYWYRQDPGQGLRLIYYSQIVNDFQKGDIAEGYSVSREKKESFPLTVTSAQKNPTAFYLCASSRGLADRRAEQFFGPGTRLTVL.

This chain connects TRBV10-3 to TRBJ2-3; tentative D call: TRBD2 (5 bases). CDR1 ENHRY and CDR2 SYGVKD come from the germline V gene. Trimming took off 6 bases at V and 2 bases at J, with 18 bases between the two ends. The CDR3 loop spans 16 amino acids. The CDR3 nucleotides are TGTGCCATCAGAATCAAGAGCGGACCGAACACAGATACGCAGTATTTT. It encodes CAIRIKSGPNTDTQYF.